This is a list of T cell receptor beta chains from one sample in a study of shared clonotypes between healthy human individuals. Repertoires were generated with immunoSEQ multiplex PCR, while TCRdb's copy carries only in-frame clones and drops some. The sample has some 2,000,000 clones; roughly 96% are singletons. Sequenced material: naive CD4+ T cells sorted from blood. The receptors come from a man aged 18-30 years in good health. Each CDR3 is given with its conserved first and last residue. Each record gives: D gene, J gene, V gene, clone size, CDR3 protein, CDR3 DNA. The D gene is left open where the match is weak. Part of the rows lack a size; the others show once, few, many or a class for expanded clones.

D gene: NA
J gene: TRBJ1-6
V gene: TRBV5-1
clone size: NA
CDR3 protein: CASSLGQAKGYSPLHF
CDR3 DNA: TGCGCCAGCAGCTTGGGGCAGGCAAAGGGGTATTCACCCCTCCACTTT

D gene: NA
J gene: TRBJ1-1
V gene: TRBV2
clone size: NA
CDR3 protein: CATAFGENTEAFF
CDR3 DNA: TGTGCCACCGCCTTCGGGGAGAACACTGAAGCTTTCTTT

D gene: TRBD2
J gene: TRBJ2-1
V gene: TRBV5-5
clone size: NA
CDR3 protein: CASREASGYNEQFF
CDR3 DNA: TGTGCCAGCAGAGAGGCTAGCGGCTACAATGAGCAGTTCTTC

D gene: NA
J gene: TRBJ1-1
V gene: TRBV29-1
clone size: NA
CDR3 protein: CSVEGRVNTEAFF
CDR3 DNA: TGCAGCGTTGAAGGAAGGGTGAACACTGAAGCTTTCTTT

D gene: TRBD2
J gene: TRBJ2-7
V gene: TRBV7-2
clone size: NA
CDR3 protein: CASSFGAGGSDEQYF
CDR3 DNA: TGTGCCAGCAGCTTTGGAGCGGGGGGTTCTGACGAGCAGTACTTC

D gene: NA
J gene: TRBJ2-7
V gene: TRBV6-5
clone size: NA
CDR3 protein: CATSRGGLYEQYF
CDR3 DNA: TGTGCAACTTCTAGGGGGGGACTCTACGAGCAGTACTTC

D gene: NA
J gene: TRBJ2-7
V gene: TRBV6-6
clone size: NA
CDR3 protein: CASSQSDSYEQYF
CDR3 DNA: TGTGCCAGCAGTCAATCGGACTCCTACGAGCAGTACTTC

D gene: NA
J gene: TRBJ1-6
V gene: TRBV29-1
clone size: NA
CDR3 protein: CSVAVGSGDNSPLHF
CDR3 DNA: TGCAGCGTTGCGGTAGGAAGCGGGGATAATTCACCCCTCCACTTT

D gene: NA
J gene: TRBJ1-4
V gene: TRBV30
clone size: NA
CDR3 protein: CAWSGGIGTNEKLFF
CDR3 DNA: TGTGCCTGGAGTGGCGGGATAGGAACTAATGAAAAACTGTTTTTT

D gene: NA
J gene: TRBJ2-1
V gene: TRBV5-6
clone size: NA
CDR3 protein: CASSSLGQSSYNEQFF
CDR3 DNA: TGTGCCAGCAGCTCCCTCGGACAGAGCTCCTACAATGAGCAGTTCTTC

D gene: NA
J gene: TRBJ2-5
V gene: TRBV25-1
clone size: NA
CDR3 protein: CASSEPRGPQETQYF
CDR3 DNA: TGTGCCAGCAGTGAACCGCGGGGGCCTCAAGAGACCCAGTACTTC

D gene: TRBD1
J gene: TRBJ1-1
V gene: TRBV7-6
clone size: NA
CDR3 protein: CASSPPQTGITEAFF
CDR3 DNA: TGTGCCAGCAGCCCACCCCAGACAGGGATCACTGAAGCTTTCTTT

D gene: NA
J gene: TRBJ2-5
V gene: TRBV11-2
clone size: NA
CDR3 protein: CASSFRTQETQYF
CDR3 DNA: TGTGCCAGCAGCTTCAGGACTCAAGAGACCCAGTACTTC

D gene: NA
J gene: TRBJ2-1
V gene: TRBV7-4
clone size: NA
CDR3 protein: CASSLCSREADYNEQFF
CDR3 DNA: TGTGCCAGCAGCTTATGCTCGCGGGAAGCCGACTACAATGAGCAGTTCTTC

D gene: NA
J gene: TRBJ2-3
V gene: TRBV5-6
clone size: NA
CDR3 protein: CASSLWQTLPTDTQYF
CDR3 DNA: TGTGCCAGCAGCTTGTGGCAGACTCTTCCCACAGATACGCAGTATTTT

D gene: TRBD2
J gene: TRBJ2-1
V gene: TRBV7-2
clone size: NA
CDR3 protein: CASSSVAGGRYNEQFF
CDR3 DNA: TGTGCCAGCAGCTCAGTAGCGGGAGGGCGCTACAATGAGCAGTTCTTC

D gene: NA
J gene: TRBJ2-3
V gene: TRBV4-1
clone size: NA
CDR3 protein: CASSQYVGWGGGTDTQYF
CDR3 DNA: TGCGCCAGCAGCCAATACGTGGGGTGGGGCGGGGGCACAGATACGCAGTATTTT

D gene: NA
J gene: TRBJ1-6
V gene: TRBV30
clone size: once
CDR3 protein: CAWSRDNYSPLHF
CDR3 DNA: TGTGCCTGGAGTCGGGACAACTATTCACCCCTCCACTTT

D gene: NA
J gene: TRBJ2-7
V gene: TRBV28
clone size: NA
CDR3 protein: CASSTPGSSYEQYF
CDR3 DNA: TGTGCCAGCAGTACTCCTGGGAGCTCCTACGAGCAGTACTTC

D gene: TRBD2
J gene: TRBJ2-1
V gene: TRBV6-4
clone size: NA
CDR3 protein: CASRVAGTYNEQFF
CDR3 DNA: TGTGCCAGCAGGGTAGCGGGAACCTACAATGAGCAGTTCTTC

D gene: NA
J gene: TRBJ1-1
V gene: TRBV6-5
clone size: NA
CDR3 protein: CASSPWTDSPEAFF
CDR3 DNA: TGTGCCAGCAGTCCGTGGACAGACTCCCCTGAAGCTTTCTTT

D gene: NA
J gene: TRBJ1-1
V gene: TRBV7-2
clone size: NA
CDR3 protein: CASSPPGWEGTEAFF
CDR3 DNA: TGTGCCAGCAGCCCACCGGGGTGGGAGGGGACTGAAGCTTTCTTT

D gene: NA
J gene: TRBJ1-5
V gene: TRBV6-1
clone size: NA
CDR3 protein: CASSESGPQHF
CDR3 DNA: TGTGCCAGCAGTGAATCAGGCCCGCAGCATTTT

D gene: NA
J gene: TRBJ1-4
V gene: TRBV11-2
clone size: NA
CDR3 protein: CASSPVRNEKLFF
CDR3 DNA: TGTGCCAGCAGCCCGGTCCGTAATGAAAAACTGTTTTTT

D gene: TRBD2
J gene: TRBJ2-3
V gene: TRBV5-4
clone size: NA
CDR3 protein: CASSLAASGRDTQYF
CDR3 DNA: TGTGCCAGCAGCTTGGCCGCTAGCGGGAGAGATACGCAGTATTTT

D gene: TRBD1
J gene: TRBJ2-5
V gene: TRBV18
clone size: once
CDR3 protein: CASSGQVEETQYF
CDR3 DNA: TGTGCCAGCTCAGGACAGGTCGAAGAGACCCAGTACTTC

D gene: NA
J gene: TRBJ2-5
V gene: TRBV11-2
clone size: NA
CDR3 protein: CASSAYGTQETQYF
CDR3 DNA: TGTGCCAGCAGCGCGTACGGGACACAGGAGACCCAGTACTTC

D gene: NA
J gene: TRBJ1-5
V gene: TRBV30
clone size: few
CDR3 protein: CAWTQAINQPQHF
CDR3 DNA: TGTGCCTGGACACAGGCGATCAATCAGCCCCAGCATTTT

D gene: NA
J gene: TRBJ1-2
V gene: TRBV7-2
clone size: NA
CDR3 protein: CASSGAGVYGYTF
CDR3 DNA: TGTGCCAGCAGCGGAGCAGGGGTCTATGGCTACACCTTC

D gene: NA
J gene: TRBJ1-5
V gene: TRBV28
clone size: NA
CDR3 protein: CASSSGTANQPQHF
CDR3 DNA: TGTGCCAGCAGTTCCGGGACGGCAAATCAGCCCCAGCATTTT

D gene: NA
J gene: TRBJ2-1
V gene: TRBV2
clone size: NA
CDR3 protein: CASSDGRLYNEQFF
CDR3 DNA: TGTGCCAGCAGTGACGGGAGACTTTACAATGAGCAGTTCTTC

D gene: NA
J gene: TRBJ1-4
V gene: TRBV6-1
clone size: NA
CDR3 protein: CASSDGPLEKLFF
CDR3 DNA: TGTGCCAGCAGTGATGGGCCCTTAGAAAAACTGTTTTTT

D gene: NA
J gene: TRBJ2-5
V gene: TRBV14
clone size: NA
CDR3 protein: CASSQMRGSQETQYF
CDR3 DNA: TGTGCCAGCAGCCAAATGCGCGGGTCCCAAGAGACCCAGTACTTC

D gene: NA
J gene: TRBJ1-5
V gene: TRBV4-1
clone size: few
CDR3 protein: CASSLERGQPQHF
CDR3 DNA: TGCGCCAGCAGCCTGGAAAGGGGTCAGCCCCAGCATTTT

D gene: TRBD1
J gene: TRBJ1-1
V gene: TRBV2
clone size: NA
CDR3 protein: CASSVSRGVNTEAFF
CDR3 DNA: TGTGCCAGCAGCGTGAGCAGGGGGGTGAACACTGAAGCTTTCTTT

D gene: NA
J gene: TRBJ2-7
V gene: TRBV20-1
clone size: NA
CDR3 protein: CSASADYEQYF
CDR3 DNA: TGCAGTGCTAGTGCAGATTACGAGCAGTACTTC

D gene: TRBD1
J gene: TRBJ1-2
V gene: TRBV28
clone size: NA
CDR3 protein: CASSSPTGTDGYTF
CDR3 DNA: TGTGCCAGCAGTAGCCCGACAGGGACTGACGGCTACACCTTC

D gene: NA
J gene: TRBJ2-1
V gene: TRBV5-1
clone size: NA
CDR3 protein: CASSLAIVTTYNEQFF
CDR3 DNA: TGCGCCAGCAGCTTGGCCATCGTGACAACGTACAATGAGCAGTTCTTC

D gene: NA
J gene: TRBJ2-7
V gene: TRBV28
clone size: NA
CDR3 protein: CASIGFRLGFYEQYF
CDR3 DNA: TGTGCCAGCATAGGGTTCCGACTAGGGTTTTACGAGCAGTACTTC

D gene: NA
J gene: TRBJ1-5
V gene: TRBV19
clone size: NA
CDR3 protein: CASTPDHSNQPQHF
CDR3 DNA: TGTGCCAGTACCCCCGACCATAGCAATCAGCCCCAGCATTTT

D gene: TRBD2
J gene: TRBJ2-1
V gene: TRBV5-1
clone size: NA
CDR3 protein: CASREGLAGANEQFF
CDR3 DNA: TGCGCCAGTAGGGAAGGACTAGCGGGAGCGAATGAGCAGTTCTTC

D gene: NA
J gene: TRBJ1-2
V gene: TRBV2
clone size: once
CDR3 protein: CASSGKVGGYTF
CDR3 DNA: TGTGCCAGCAGTGGGAAGGTTGGCGGCTACACCTTC

D gene: NA
J gene: TRBJ1-5
V gene: TRBV6-1
clone size: NA
CDR3 protein: CASSEDGTVFSNQPQHF
CDR3 DNA: TGTGCCAGCAGTGAAGATGGGACGGTATTTAGCAATCAGCCCCAGCATTTT

D gene: NA
J gene: TRBJ2-7
V gene: TRBV5-4
clone size: NA
CDR3 protein: CASSRTSPYEQYF
CDR3 DNA: TGTGCCAGCAGCCGGACATCCCCCTACGAGCAGTACTTC

D gene: TRBD1
J gene: TRBJ1-1
V gene: TRBV7-9
clone size: NA
CDR3 protein: CASSSPGQVELTEAFF
CDR3 DNA: TGTGCCAGCAGCTCCCCGGGACAGGTGGAGTTAACTGAAGCTTTCTTT

D gene: NA
J gene: TRBJ1-5
V gene: TRBV7-9
clone size: NA
CDR3 protein: CASSLAPGLNQPQHF
CDR3 DNA: TGTGCCAGCAGCTTAGCACCAGGCCTAAATCAGCCCCAGCATTTT

D gene: TRBD1
J gene: TRBJ2-7
V gene: TRBV19
clone size: NA
CDR3 protein: CASDFTMRQGSINEQYF
CDR3 DNA: TGTGCCAGCGACTTCACAATGAGACAGGGGAGTATCAACGAGCAGTACTTC

D gene: NA
J gene: TRBJ1-6
V gene: TRBV5-1
clone size: NA
CDR3 protein: CASSLSASSYNSPLHF
CDR3 DNA: TGCGCCAGCAGCTTGTCCGCGAGCTCCTATAATTCACCCCTCCACTTT

D gene: NA
J gene: TRBJ2-5
V gene: TRBV7-6
clone size: NA
CDR3 protein: CASSLRGETQYF
CDR3 DNA: TGTGCCAGCAGCTTAAGGGGAGAGACCCAGTACTTC

D gene: NA
J gene: TRBJ2-5
V gene: TRBV5-4
clone size: NA
CDR3 protein: CASSLSGSGWTQYF
CDR3 DNA: TGTGCCAGCAGCTTGTCGGGGAGCGGGTGGACCCAGTACTTC

D gene: TRBD2
J gene: TRBJ2-1
V gene: TRBV10-1
clone size: once
CDR3 protein: CASSGLAANVGEQFF
CDR3 DNA: TGCGCCAGCAGTGGACTAGCGGCGAACGTTGGTGAGCAGTTCTTC

D gene: TRBD1
J gene: TRBJ2-7
V gene: TRBV5-1
clone size: NA
CDR3 protein: CASSLAAGGRAEQYF
CDR3 DNA: TGCGCCAGCAGCTTGGCGGCAGGGGGCAGAGCCGAGCAGTACTTC

D gene: TRBD2
J gene: TRBJ2-7
V gene: TRBV10-3
clone size: NA
CDR3 protein: CAISEARGGKSYEQYF
CDR3 DNA: TGTGCCATCAGTGAGGCGCGGGGGGGAAAATCCTACGAGCAGTACTTC

D gene: NA
J gene: TRBJ2-2
V gene: TRBV5-1
clone size: NA
CDR3 protein: CASSQRQLSTGELFF
CDR3 DNA: TGCGCCAGCAGCCAGAGACAGCTGAGCACCGGGGAGCTGTTTTTT

D gene: TRBD1
J gene: TRBJ1-3
V gene: TRBV30
clone size: NA
CDR3 protein: CAWSVGGREGDTIYF
CDR3 DNA: TGTGCCTGGAGTGTAGGGGGCAGGGAAGGAGACACCATATATTTT